One sample yielded the 3 T cell receptor beta chains listed below, sequenced in a study of shared clonotypes between healthy human individuals. Only in-frame clones appear in the TCRdb table, and some are missing; sequencing was by immunoSEQ multiplex PCR. The profile shows over a million clones, roughly 97% of them singletons. Sequencing was done on a sample of naive CD4+ T cells sorted from blood. As to subset: CD45RA+ positively selected. The receptors come from a man aged 30 to 39 in good health.

The genes are TRBV7-9 and TRBJ2-2; no definite D call. CDR3 length: 17 residues. The germline gives CDR1 SEHNR, CDR2 FQNEAQ (reference sequence). Trimming stripped 5 bases from V and 0 bases from J, with 16 bases between. The CDR3 is CASSPLVGLANTGELFF. In DNA form, the CDR3 reads TGTGCCAGCAGCCCGCTCGTGGGCCTCGCGAACACCGGGGAGCTGTTTTTT.

V is TRBV6-6 and J is TRBJ1-5; no clear D. CDR3 size: 13 residues. CDR1 and CDR2 from the germline V gene are MNHNY and SVGAGI (reference sequence). Trimming cost V 5 bases and J 3 bases, with 8 bases left between them. Written as DNA, the CDR3 is TGTGCCAGCAGTCAACAACACAATCAGCCCCAGCATTTT. It specifies CASSQQHNQPQHF.

The V call is TRBV15, the J call TRBJ1-5; D not resolved. Germline V lookup: CDR1 LNHNV, CDR2 YYDKDF (reference sequence). The CDR3 is 14 residues long. V lost 3 bases and J lost 5, with 11 bases in between. CDR3 DNA sequence: TGTGCCACCAGCAGCGGGAAAGACCATCAGCCCCAGCATTTT. Protein product: CATSSGKDHQPQHF.